This T cell receptor beta chain was recorded in a study of T cell responses to AZD1222 COVID-19 vaccine. Germline-derived CDR1 and CDR2 are MDHEN and SYDVKM. This CDR3 region has 15 residues. V lost 2 bases and J lost 0; bases outside the gene matches: 1. Clones were read by immunoSEQ multiplex PCR, and TCRdb kept only the in-frame ones, dropping some. The sample includes about 140,000 clones, around 84% of them seen just once. The clonotype originates from an adult in good health. The specimen comprised peripheral blood, sampled on day 0 of AZD1222 vaccination. V is TRBV28 and J is TRBJ1-5; 7 bases agree with TRBD1. The CDR3 protein is CASSLQGVSNQPQHF. The CDR3 coding sequence is TGTGCCAGCAGTTTACAGGGGGTTAGCAATCAGCCCCAGCATTTT.